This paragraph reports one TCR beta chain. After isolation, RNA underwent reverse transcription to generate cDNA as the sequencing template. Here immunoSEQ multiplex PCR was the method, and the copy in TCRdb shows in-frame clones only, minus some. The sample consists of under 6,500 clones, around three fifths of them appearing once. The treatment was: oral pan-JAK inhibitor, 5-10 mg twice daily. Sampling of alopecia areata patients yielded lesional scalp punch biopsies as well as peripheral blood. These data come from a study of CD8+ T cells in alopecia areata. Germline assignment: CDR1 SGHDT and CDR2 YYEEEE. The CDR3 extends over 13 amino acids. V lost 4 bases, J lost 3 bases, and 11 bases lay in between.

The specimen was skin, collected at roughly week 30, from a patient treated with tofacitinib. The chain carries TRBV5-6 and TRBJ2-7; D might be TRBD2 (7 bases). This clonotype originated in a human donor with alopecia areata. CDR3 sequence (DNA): TGTGCCAGCAGCGAAGGGGGGGACTACGAGCAGTACTTC. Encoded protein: CASSEGGDYEQYF.